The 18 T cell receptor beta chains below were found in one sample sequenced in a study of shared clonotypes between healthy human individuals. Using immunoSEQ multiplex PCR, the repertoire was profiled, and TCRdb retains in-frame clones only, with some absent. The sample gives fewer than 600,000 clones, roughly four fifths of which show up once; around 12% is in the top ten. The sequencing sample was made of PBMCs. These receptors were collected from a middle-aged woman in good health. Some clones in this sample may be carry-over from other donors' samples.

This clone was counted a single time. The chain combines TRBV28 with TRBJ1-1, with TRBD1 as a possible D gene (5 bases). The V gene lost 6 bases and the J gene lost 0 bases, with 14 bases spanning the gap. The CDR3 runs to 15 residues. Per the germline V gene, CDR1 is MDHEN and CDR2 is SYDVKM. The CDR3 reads CASSQTVGMNTEAFF. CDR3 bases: TGTGCCAGCAGCCAGACAGTAGGAATGAACACTGAAGCTTTCTTT.

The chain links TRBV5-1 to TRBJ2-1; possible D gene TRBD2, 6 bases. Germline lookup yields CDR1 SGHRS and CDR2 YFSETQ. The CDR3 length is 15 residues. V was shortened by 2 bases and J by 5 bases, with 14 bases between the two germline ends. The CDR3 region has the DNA TGCGCCAGCAGCTTAGAAGAAGGAGGGGACAATGAGCAGTTCTTC. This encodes CASSLEEGGDNEQFF. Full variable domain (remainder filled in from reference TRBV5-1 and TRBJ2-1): KAGVTQTPRYLIKTRGQQVTLSCSPISGHRSVSWYQQTPGQGLQFLFEYFSETQRNKGNFPGRFSGRQFSNSRSEMNVSTLELGDSALYLCASSLEEGGDNEQFFGPGTRLTVL.

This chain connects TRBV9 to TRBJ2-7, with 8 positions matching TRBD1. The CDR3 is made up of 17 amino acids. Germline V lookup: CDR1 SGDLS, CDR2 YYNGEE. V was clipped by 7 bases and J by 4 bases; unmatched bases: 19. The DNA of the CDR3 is TGTGCCAGCGGTTCCCCATTACAGGGGGGAAGGGGATACGAGCAGTACTTC. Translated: CASGSPLQGGRGYEQYF.

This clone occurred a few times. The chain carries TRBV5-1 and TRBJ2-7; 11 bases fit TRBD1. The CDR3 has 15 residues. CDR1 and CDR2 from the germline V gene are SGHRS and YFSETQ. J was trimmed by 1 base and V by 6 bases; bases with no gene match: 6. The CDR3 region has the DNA TGCGCCAGCACAGAGGGACAGGGGGTATCCTACGAGCAGTACTTC. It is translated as CASTEGQGVSYEQYF.

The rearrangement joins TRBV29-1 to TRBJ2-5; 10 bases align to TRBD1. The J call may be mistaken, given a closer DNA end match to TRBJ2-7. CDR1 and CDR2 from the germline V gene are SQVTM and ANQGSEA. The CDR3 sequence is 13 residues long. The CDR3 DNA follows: TGCAGCGTTGAACCGGGACAGGGGCTCGAGCAGTACTTC. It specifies CSVEPGQGLEQYF.

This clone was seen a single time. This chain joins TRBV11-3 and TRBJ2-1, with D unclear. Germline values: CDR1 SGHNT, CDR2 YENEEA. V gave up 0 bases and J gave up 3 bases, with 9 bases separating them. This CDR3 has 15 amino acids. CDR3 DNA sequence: TGTGCCAGCAGCTTAGACACCACCTACTACAATGAGCAGTTCTTC. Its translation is CASSLDTTYYNEQFF.

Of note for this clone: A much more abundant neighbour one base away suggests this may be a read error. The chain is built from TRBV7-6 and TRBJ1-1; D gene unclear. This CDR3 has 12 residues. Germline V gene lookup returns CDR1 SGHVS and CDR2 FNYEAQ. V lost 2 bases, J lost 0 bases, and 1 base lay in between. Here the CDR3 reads CASSLMNTEAFF. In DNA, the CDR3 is TGTGCCAGCAGCTTAATGAACACTGAAGCTTTCTTT.

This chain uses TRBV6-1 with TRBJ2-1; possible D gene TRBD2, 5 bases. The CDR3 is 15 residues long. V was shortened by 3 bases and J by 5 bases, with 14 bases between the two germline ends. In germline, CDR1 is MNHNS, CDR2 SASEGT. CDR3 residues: CASSDGVPYDNEQFF. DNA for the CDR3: TGTGCCAGCAGTGACGGGGTTCCGTACGACAATGAGCAGTTCTTC.

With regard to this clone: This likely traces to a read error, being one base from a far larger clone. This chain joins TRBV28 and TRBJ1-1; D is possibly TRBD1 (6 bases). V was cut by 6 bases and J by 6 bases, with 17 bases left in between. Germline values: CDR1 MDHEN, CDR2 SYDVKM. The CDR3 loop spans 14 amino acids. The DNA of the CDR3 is TGTGCCAGCAGCCGCGGGACACGCCACGCTGAAGCTTTCTTT. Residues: CASSRGTRHAEAFF.

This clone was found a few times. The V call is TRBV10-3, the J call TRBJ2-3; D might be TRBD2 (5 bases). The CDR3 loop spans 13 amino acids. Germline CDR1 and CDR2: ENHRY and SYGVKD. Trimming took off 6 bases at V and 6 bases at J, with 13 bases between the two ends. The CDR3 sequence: CAIRGEAFDTQYF. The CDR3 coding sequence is TGTGCCATCAGGGGAGAGGCATTCGATACGCAGTATTTT.

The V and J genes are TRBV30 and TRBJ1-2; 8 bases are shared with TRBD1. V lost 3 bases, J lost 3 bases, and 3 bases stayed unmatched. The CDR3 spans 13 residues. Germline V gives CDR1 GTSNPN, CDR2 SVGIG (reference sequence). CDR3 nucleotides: TGTGCCTGGAGGAACAGGGGGGACTATGGCTACACCTTC. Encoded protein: CAWRNRGDYGYTF.

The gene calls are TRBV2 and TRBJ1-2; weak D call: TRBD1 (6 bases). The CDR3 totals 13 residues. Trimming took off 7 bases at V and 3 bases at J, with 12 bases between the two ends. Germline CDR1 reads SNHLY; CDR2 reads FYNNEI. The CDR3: CASMQQGDYGYTF. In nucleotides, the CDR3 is TGTGCCAGCATGCAACAGGGAGACTATGGCTACACCTTC.

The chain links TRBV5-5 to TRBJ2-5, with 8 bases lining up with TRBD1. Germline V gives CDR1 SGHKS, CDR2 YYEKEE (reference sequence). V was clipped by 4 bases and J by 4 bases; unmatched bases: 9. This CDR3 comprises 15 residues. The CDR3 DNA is TGTGCCAGCAGCCTCCGACAGGGGTTGGGAGAGACCCAGTACTTC. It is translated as CASSLRQGLGETQYF.

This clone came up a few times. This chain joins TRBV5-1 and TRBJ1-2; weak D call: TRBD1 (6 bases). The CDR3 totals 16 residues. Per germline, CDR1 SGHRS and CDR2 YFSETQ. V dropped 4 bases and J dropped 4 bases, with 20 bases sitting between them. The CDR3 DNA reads TGCGCCAGCAGCCTCACCCTCCGGGACACCACCTATGGCTACACCTTC. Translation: CASSLTLRDTTYGYTF.

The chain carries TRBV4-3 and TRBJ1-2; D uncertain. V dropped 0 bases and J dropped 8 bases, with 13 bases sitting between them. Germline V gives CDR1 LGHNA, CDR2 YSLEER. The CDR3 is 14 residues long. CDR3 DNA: TGCGCCAGCAGCCAAGACCTCCTGCCGACAGGCTACACCTTC. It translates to CASSQDLLPTGYTF.

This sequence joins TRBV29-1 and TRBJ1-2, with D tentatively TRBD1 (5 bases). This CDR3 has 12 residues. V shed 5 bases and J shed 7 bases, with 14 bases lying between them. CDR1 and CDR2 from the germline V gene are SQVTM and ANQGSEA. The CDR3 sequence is CSVQVLGRGYTF. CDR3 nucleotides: TGCAGCGTTCAAGTCTTGGGGCGTGGCTACACCTTC.

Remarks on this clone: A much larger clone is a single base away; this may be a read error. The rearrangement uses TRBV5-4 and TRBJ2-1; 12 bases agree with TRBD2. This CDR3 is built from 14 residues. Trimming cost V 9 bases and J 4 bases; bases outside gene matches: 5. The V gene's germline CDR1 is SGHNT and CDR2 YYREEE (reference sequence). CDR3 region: CATQTSGRYNEQFF. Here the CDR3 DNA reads TGTGCCACCCAGACTAGCGGGAGATACAATGAGCAGTTCTTC.

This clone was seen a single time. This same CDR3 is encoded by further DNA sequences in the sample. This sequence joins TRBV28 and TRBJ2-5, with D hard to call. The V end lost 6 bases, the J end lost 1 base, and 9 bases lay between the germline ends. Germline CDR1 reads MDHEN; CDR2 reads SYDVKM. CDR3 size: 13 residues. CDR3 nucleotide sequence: TGTGCCAGCAGCCTTGGGGTCCAAGAGACCCAGTACTTC. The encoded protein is CASSLGVQETQYF.